The sequence of this TCR beta chain was determined in a study of identifying expanded T cells in peripheral blood. Assay used: immunoSEQ multiplex PCR; TCRdb lists only in-frame clones, some missing. Altogether approximately 100,000 clones are present, roughly 87% being singletons, with the ten largest covering 17%. Collection occurred without any documented infections or immune events in donors. Findings and caveats of the study: Two-week clone count variance significantly increased as total template count grew. Approximately 1.1 clones differed between technical replicates, versus around 15 and 19 over time.

Remarks on this clone: Its cognate antigen is unknown.

The germline V gene has CDR1 LNHDA and CDR2 SQIVND (reference sequence). The CDR3 consists of 15 residues. The V gene lost 7 bases and the J gene lost 1 base, with 16 bases spanning the gap. The gene calls are TRBV19 and TRBJ1-2; no clear D. The material sequenced was blood. This TCR was recovered from a person aged 18 to 75 in good health. The CDR3 loop reads CASTDKVGFNYGYTF. CDR3 nucleotide sequence: TGTGCCAGTACCGATAAGGTTGGGTTTAACTATGGCTACACCTTC.